One sample yielded the 13 T cell receptor beta chains listed below, sequenced in a study of cytomegalovirus exposure and HLA in healthy donors. Primers included in the PCR were 60 Vbeta and 13 Jbeta primers. Generated by immunoSEQ multiplex PCR, the TCRdb table keeps only in-frame clones and is missing some. The sample carries 200,000 to 250,000 clones, approximately 84% recorded once. Material: PBMCs. These receptor sequences come from a middle-aged woman in good health and CMV-seronegative.

The chain employs TRBV9 and TRBJ2-7; D is uncertain. Germline V gene data show CDR1 as SGDLS and CDR2 as YYNGEE. The length of the CDR3 is 14 residues. V was cut by 4 bases and J by 8 bases, with 19 bases left in between. The CDR3 sequence is CASSPLSDTSQQYF. CDR3 in DNA: TGTGCCAGCAGCCCACTCTCCGACACCTCCCAGCAGTACTTC.

V is TRBV6-1 and J is TRBJ2-3, with D possibly TRBD1 on 6 matching bases. CDR1 and CDR2 from the germline V gene are MNHNS and SASEGT. There are 14 residues in the CDR3. V was shortened by 8 bases and J by 0 bases, with 12 bases between the two germline ends. DNA for the CDR3: TGTGCCAGCGTGGGGACACTGAGCACAGATACGCAGTATTTT. This codes for CASVGTLSTDTQYF.

This clone was counted at least ten times. The J gene is TRBJ2-1, the V gene TRBV7-9; the match to TRBD2 covers 8 bases. The CDR3 consists of 13 residues. The junction had 5 bases not matched to a gene; V was cut back by 10 bases and J by 3 bases. CDR1 and CDR2 (germline): SEHNR, FQNEAQ (reference sequence). Written as DNA, the CDR3 is TGTGCCACCCGGGGGGGGCTCTACAATGAGCAGTTCTTC. It yields the protein CATRGGLYNEQFF.

This clone showed up just once. The rearrangement links TRBV19 to TRBJ1-1; 7 bases line up with TRBD1. The CDR3 spans 13 residues. Trimming took 5 bases from V and 4 from J; bases not matched to a gene: 4. Germline V gene sequence: CDR1 LNHDA, CDR2 SQIVND (reference sequence). CDR3 loop: CASSGNRGTEAFF. The CDR3 nucleotides are TGTGCCAGTAGTGGAAACAGGGGCACTGAAGCTTTCTTT.

This chain connects TRBV7-2 to TRBJ2-4; TRBD2 is a possible D gene (5 bases). Germline V lookup: CDR1 SGHTA, CDR2 FQGNSA. The CDR3 is 19 amino acids. The germline V and J ends were trimmed by 0 bases and 0 bases, with 18 bases remaining between them. CDR3 sequence: CASSLALSSWTLAKNIQYF. The CDR3 DNA reads TGTGCCAGCAGCTTAGCCTTATCTTCCTGGACTCTAGCCAAAAACATTCAGTACTTC.

The rearrangement links TRBV11-3 to TRBJ1-6, with D unresolved. Germline CDR1 is SGHNT and CDR2 is YENEEA. This CDR3 region has 14 residues. The V gene lost 8 bases and the J gene lost 3 bases, with 11 bases spanning the gap. For the CDR3, the DNA is TGTGCCAGCGGAGCCCGGGACTATAATTCACCCCTCCACTTT. Amino acids: CASGARDYNSPLHF. Filled out from reference TRBV11-3 and TRBJ1-6, the complete variable domain reads EAGVVQSPRYKIIEKKQPVAFWCNPISGHNTLYWYLQNLGQGPELLIRYENEEAVDDSQLPKDRFSAERLKGVDSTLKIQPAELGDSAVYLCASGARDYNSPLHFGNGTRLTVT.

The rearrangement joins TRBV11-1 to TRBJ1-5; D perhaps matches TRBD1 (6 bases). Germline V gene lookup returns CDR1 SGHAT and CDR2 FQDESV (reference sequence). Trimming pared 3 bases from V and 5 bases from J, leaving 14 bases between. The CDR3 has 15 residues. CDR3 residues: CASSFSGGGDQPQHF. CDR3 nucleotide sequence: TGTGCCAGCAGCTTCTCGGGGGGCGGGGATCAGCCCCAGCATTTT.

V and J are TRBV9 and TRBJ2-4; D is undetermined. CDR3 length: 16 residues. Germline values: CDR1 SGDLS, CDR2 YYNGEE. The V gene lost 3 bases and the J gene lost 6 bases, with 19 bases spanning the gap. The CDR3 DNA follows: TGTGCCAGCAGCGCGGCGTCGGGTGGAAATAGAAACATTCAGTACTTC. This translates into CASSAASGGNRNIQYF.

This chain connects TRBV9 to TRBJ2-3; a possible D gene is TRBD1 (6 bases). Trimming pared 0 bases from V and 1 base from J, leaving 15 bases between. The germline gives CDR1 SGDLS, CDR2 YYNGEE. The CDR3 contains 17 residues. The CDR3 sequence: CASSVEGRGYGTDTQYF. DNA for the CDR3: TGTGCCAGCAGCGTAGAAGGCAGGGGTTATGGCACAGATACGCAGTATTTT.

The chain uses TRBV5-1 and TRBJ2-7, with 8 positions matching TRBD1. In germline, CDR1 is SGHRS, CDR2 YFSETQ. The CDR3 is 15 residues long. V was pared by 5 bases and J by 2 bases, with 9 bases of the junction left unmatched. CDR3 sequence reads: CASRSLTGVPYEQYF. The CDR3 DNA reads TGCGCCAGCAGGTCCCTGACAGGGGTTCCCTACGAGCAGTACTTC.

This clone was recorded a few times. The rearrangement joins TRBV5-4 to TRBJ1-1, with TRBD1 as a possible D gene (5 bases). The CDR3 has 14 residues. In germline, CDR1 is SGHNT, CDR2 YYREEE (reference sequence). The V and J ends lost 4 bases and 1 base respectively, with 11 bases between them. The CDR3 DNA reads TGTGCCAGCAGCGCCAGGGAGGGGAACACTGAAGCTTTCTTT. Protein sequence: CASSAREGNTEAFF.

The chain joins TRBV28 to TRBJ2-1; TRBD2 aligns across 9 bases. There are 13 residues in the CDR3. V was clipped by 10 bases and J by 4 bases; unmatched bases: 5. Germline lookup yields CDR1 MDHEN and CDR2 SYDVKM. The CDR3 here is CATRGLAYNEQFF. The CDR3 nucleotides are TGTGCCACCCGGGGACTAGCTTACAATGAGCAGTTCTTC.

This chain uses TRBV28 with TRBJ1-1; no clear D gene. Germline V CDR1 and CDR2: MDHEN, SYDVKM. CDR3 size: 13 residues. Trimming took 2 bases from V and 1 from J, leaving 5 bases between them. CDR3 in amino acids: CASSLSTNTEAFF. In nucleotides, the CDR3 is TGTGCCAGCAGTTTAAGCACGAACACTGAAGCTTTCTTT. The full variable domain, with the rest looked up from reference TRBV28 and TRBJ1-1, is DVKVTQSSRYLVKRTGEKVFLECVQDMDHENMFWYRQDPGLGLRLIYFSYDVKMKEKGDIPEGYSVSREKKERFSLILESASTNQTSMYLCASSLSTNTEAFFGQGTRLTVV.